The 25 T cell receptor beta chains below come from one sample, sequenced in a study of CD8 T cells in Susac syndrome. About 0.45 to 1 ug RNA was reverse transcribed with random hexamers. TCRdb reanalysed the immunoSEQ multiplex PCR reads using MiXCR and keeps one entry per CDR3 protein. This table holds fewer than 150,000 distinct CDR3 sequences, more than 85% found once. The sample taken for sequencing was CD4+ T cells from PBMCs. The receptors were sampled from a human donor with multiple sclerosis.

This chain uses TRBV20-1 with TRBJ1-2; 8 bases are shared with TRBD1. The CDR3 has 15 residues. From germline, CDR1 is DFQATT and CDR2 SNEGSKA (reference sequence). Trimming took 6 bases from V and 4 from J; bases not matched to a gene: 13. The CDR3 region is CSAQNGRGQGYGYTF. The DNA of the CDR3 is TGCAGTGCCCAGAACGGCAGGGGGCAAGGCTATGGCTACACCTTC.

The chain uses TRBV5-1 and TRBJ2-2, with a weak D call TRBD1 (6 bases). The V end lost 0 bases, the J end lost 1 base, and 10 bases lay between the germline ends. Germline CDR1 is SGHRS and CDR2 is YFSETQ. This CDR3 spans 16 amino acids. CDR3 amino acids: CASSLAQGQNTGELFF. DNA of the CDR3: TGCGCCAGCAGCTTGGCCCAGGGACAGAACACCGGGGAGCTGTTTTTT.

The chain joins TRBV7-9 to TRBJ1-1; the D is unclear. Trimming cost V 11 bases and J 6 bases, with 19 bases left between them. The CDR3 covers 13 residues. Germline-derived CDR1 and CDR2 are SEHNR and FQNEAQ (reference sequence). The DNA of the CDR3 is TGTGCCCTAAGACCTACCCCTGGCGCTGAAGCTTTCTTT. Protein product: CALRPTPGAEAFF.

This clonotype was counted once. The chain has TRBV10-3 and TRBJ2-3; the match to TRBD1 covers 10 bases. Germline CDR1 reads ENHRY; CDR2 reads SYGVKD. V shed 2 bases, J shed 5 bases, and the junction held 4 bases outside the gene matches. CDR3 length: 15 amino acids. Here the CDR3 reads CAISERTGGRDTQYF. DNA for the CDR3: TGTGCCATCAGTGAGCGGACAGGGGGAAGAGATACGCAGTATTTT.

The chain employs TRBV12-3 or TRBV12-4 and TRBJ2-1, with D tentatively TRBD1 (6 bases). With 4 bases removed from V and 2 bases from J, the gap between germline ends came to 18 bases. The CDR3 sequence is 17 residues long. CDR3 amino acids: CASSSGTSRGAYNEQFF. CDR3 coding DNA: TGTGCCAGCAGTTCCGGGACAAGTAGGGGAGCCTACAATGAGCAGTTCTTC.

A single count supports this clonotype. CDR3 coding DNA: TGCGCCAGCAGCCTCCAAAGCGGTATTTCGGGGGATACGCAGTATTTT. Amino acids: CASSLQSGISGDTQYF. This chain connects TRBV4-3 to TRBJ2-3, with a tentative D call TRBD2 (5 bases). This CDR3 has 16 residues. Trimming took off 4 bases at V and 6 bases at J, with 20 bases between the two ends. CDR1 and CDR2 from the germline V gene are LGHNA and YSLEER.

The chain recombines TRBV1 with TRBJ1-5; the table's D call TRBD1 went unverified against the DNA. TRBV1 is a known pseudogene. This CDR3 is built from 16 residues. The CDR3 region is CTSSQAQKQGGQPQHF. CDR3 bases: TGCACCAGCAGCCAAGCCCAAAAACAGGGAGGTCAGCCCCAGCATTTT.

As DNA, the CDR3 is TGTGCCAGCAGTACACGACAGGGATTGACAGCTTTCTTT. Its protein product is CASSTRQGLTAFF. The chain recombines TRBV27 with TRBJ1-1; 7 bases agree with TRBD1. Germline trimming cut 5 bases from V and 10 bases from J; bases unmatched to any gene: 10. This CDR3 region has 13 residues. Germline V lookup: CDR1 MNHEY, CDR2 SMNVEV (reference sequence).

The rearrangement joins TRBV30 to TRBJ2-7; TRBD1 agrees at 9 bases. In germline, CDR1 is GTSNPN, CDR2 SVGIG (reference sequence). Trimming removed 2 bases from V and 0 bases from J; junction bases left unmatched: 11. CDR3 size: 17 residues. The CDR3 loop reads CAWSHFGQGKGSYEQYF. The DNA for the CDR3 is TGTGCCTGGAGTCACTTTGGACAGGGGAAAGGCTCCTACGAGCAGTACTTC.

The chain uses TRBV30 and TRBJ1-2; D possibly corresponds to TRBD1 (5 bases). The V gene's germline CDR1 is GTSNPN and CDR2 SVGIG (reference sequence). The length of the CDR3 is 14 residues. The ends were cut back, 4 bases at V and 4 bases at J, with 16 bases in the middle. Written as DNA, the CDR3 is TGTGCCTGGACAAGGGACCGCTCTTTCTATGGCTACACCTTC. This gives the protein CAWTRDRSFYGYTF.

CDR3 coding DNA: TGCGCCAGCAGCCAGGCACGGGGATCCAATCAGCCCCAGCATTTT. This encodes CASSQARGSNQPQHF. This chain uses TRBV4-3 with TRBJ1-5; D remains ambiguous. Germline lookup yields CDR1 LGHNA and CDR2 YSLEER. Trimming cost V 3 bases and J 3 bases, with 12 bases left between them. This CDR3 is built from 15 residues.

This clonotype was detected once. The V gene is TRBV20-1, the J gene TRBJ1-2, with D hard to call. The CDR3 consists of 14 residues. With 0 bases removed from V and 2 bases from J, the gap between germline ends came to 10 bases. Looked up from germline, CDR1 is DFQATT and CDR2 is SNEGSKA (reference sequence). CDR3 in amino acids: CSARDGSANYGYTF. CDR3 DNA sequence: TGCAGTGCTAGAGATGGGTCAGCCAACTATGGCTACACCTTC.

The rearrangement links TRBV20-1 to TRBJ1-1, with 7 bases that match TRBD1. CDR1 is DFQATT and CDR2 is SNEGSKA in the germline V gene (reference sequence). The length of the CDR3 is 15 residues. With 6 bases clipped from V and 1 base from J, the junction kept 11 bases outside the gene matches. The CDR3 sequence is CSAGTRDRKNTEAFF. The CDR3 DNA is TGCAGTGCCGGTACCCGGGACAGAAAGAACACTGAAGCTTTCTTT.

This chain uses TRBV29-1 with TRBJ1-1, with 7 bases fitting TRBD1. The germline CDR1 and CDR2 sequences are SQVTM and ANQGSEA. The CDR3 extends over 12 amino acids. Trimming cost V 7 bases and J 4 bases; bases outside gene matches: 6. The CDR3 DNA is TGCAGCGCAGGACAGGCGGGCACTGAAGCTTTCTTT. It encodes CSAGQAGTEAFF.

The chain is built from TRBV7-2 and TRBJ2-3; TRBD2 agrees at 8 bases. The CDR3 has 15 residues. The ends lost 2 bases at V and 5 bases at J; junction bases unmatched: 6. CDR1 and CDR2 (germline): SGHTA, FQGNSA. In nucleotides, the CDR3 is TGTGCCAGCAGCTTAAACGGGGGGGCCAGAGATACGCAGTATTTT. It specifies CASSLNGGARDTQYF.

The rearrangement joins TRBV5-1 to TRBJ2-5; 8 nucleotides agree with TRBD1. Germline CDR1 reads SGHRS; CDR2 reads YFSETQ. The CDR3 is made up of 16 amino acids. J lost 5 bases, V lost 0 bases, and 9 bases had no gene match. The CDR3 here is CASSLADRGKGETQYF. CDR3 DNA sequence: TGCGCCAGCAGCTTGGCCGACAGGGGAAAGGGCGAGACCCAGTACTTC.

This chain uses TRBV2 with TRBJ1-1, with D hard to call. This CDR3 has 15 residues. Trimming cost V 1 base and J 5 bases, with 14 bases left between them. Germline lookup yields CDR1 SNHLY and CDR2 FYNNEI. The CDR3 here is CASSEVPPGETEAFF. For the CDR3, the DNA is TGTGCCAGCAGTGAAGTTCCCCCTGGGGAAACTGAAGCTTTCTTT.

V and J are TRBV6-5 and TRBJ2-1; TRBD1 might be the D (5 bases). V was shortened by 0 bases and J by 2 bases, with 11 bases between the two germline ends. CDR1 is MNHEY, CDR2 SVGAGI, per germline. This CDR3 has 16 residues. CDR3 nucleotides: TGTGCCAGCAGTTACTCGAATAGGGGTCCCTACAATGAGCAGTTCTTC. Translation: CASSYSNRGPYNEQFF.

This sequence joins TRBV20-1 and TRBJ2-2, with 7 bases fitting TRBD1. Germline V gene lookup returns CDR1 DFQATT and CDR2 SNEGSKA (reference sequence). The length of the CDR3 is 16 residues. Unmatched junction bases numbered 10, after V lost 0 bases and J lost 6 bases. CDR3 sequence reads: CSARDLKGANSGELFF. CDR3 coding DNA: TGCAGTGCTAGAGATTTGAAGGGGGCTAATTCCGGGGAGCTGTTTTTT.

This clonotype appeared a single time. The chain has TRBV5-1 and TRBJ1-5; D not resolved. Germline assignment: CDR1 SGHRS and CDR2 YFSETQ. V was clipped by 0 bases and J by 2 bases, with 3 bases between them. The length of the CDR3 is 13 residues. The CDR3 bases are TGCGCCAGCAGCTTGGAACGCAATCAGCCCCAGCATTTT. This encodes CASSLERNQPQHF. Variable domain in full (rest from reference TRBV5-1 and TRBJ1-5): KAGVTQTPRYLIKTRGQQVTLSCSPISGHRSVSWYQQTPGQGLQFLFEYFSETQRNKGNFPGRFSGRQFSNSRSEMNVSTLELGDSALYLCASSLERNQPQHFGDGTRLSIL.

The rearrangement joins TRBV2 to TRBJ2-2; 8 nucleotides align to TRBD1. The V segment lost 6 bases and the J segment 3 bases; nucleotides outside the gene matches: 3. Germline lookup yields CDR1 SNHLY and CDR2 FYNNEI. The CDR3 is 14 amino acids. The chain's CDR3 is CASRGQGYTGELFF. The CDR3 DNA sequence: TGTGCCAGCAGAGGACAGGGATACACCGGGGAGCTGTTTTTT.

J is TRBJ2-3 and V is TRBV5-4; 9 bases map to TRBD2. The CDR3 contains 16 residues. Germline CDR1 is SGHNT and CDR2 is YYREEE (reference sequence). The V gene end was trimmed by 4 bases and the J gene end by 5 bases; junction bases not matched to a gene: 11. CDR3 protein: CASSAPASGGRDTQYF. The CDR3 DNA follows: TGTGCCAGCAGCGCCCCAGCCAGCGGGGGGCGAGATACGCAGTATTTT.

The chain uses TRBV2 and TRBJ2-7; 11 bases align to TRBD1. The CDR3 has 14 amino acids. CDR1 is SNHLY, CDR2 FYNNEI, per germline. V lost 5 bases, J lost 6 bases, and 6 bases stayed unmatched. The CDR3 is CASSLRTGGGEQYF. The CDR3 nucleotides read TGTGCCAGCAGTCTAAGGACAGGGGGCGGCGAGCAGTACTTC.

V gene TRBV4-2 combines with J gene TRBJ1-3, with D unclear. Germline V gene lookup returns CDR1 LGHNA and CDR2 YNFKEQ. CDR3 size: 15 residues. Trimming took 5 bases from V and 0 from J, leaving 11 bases between them. The CDR3 DNA reads TGTGCCAGCAGCGGGTTAGGATCCTCTGGAAACACCATATATTTT. This translates into CASSGLGSSGNTIYF.

CDR3 nucleotide sequence: TGTGCCAGCAGTTTACATCAGCCCCAGCATTTT. Translation: CASSLHQPQHF. The chain combines TRBV28 with TRBJ1-5; no firm D call. The V gene lost 2 bases and the J gene lost 5 bases, with 1 base spanning the gap. Germline assignment: CDR1 MDHEN and CDR2 SYDVKM. The CDR3 has 11 residues.